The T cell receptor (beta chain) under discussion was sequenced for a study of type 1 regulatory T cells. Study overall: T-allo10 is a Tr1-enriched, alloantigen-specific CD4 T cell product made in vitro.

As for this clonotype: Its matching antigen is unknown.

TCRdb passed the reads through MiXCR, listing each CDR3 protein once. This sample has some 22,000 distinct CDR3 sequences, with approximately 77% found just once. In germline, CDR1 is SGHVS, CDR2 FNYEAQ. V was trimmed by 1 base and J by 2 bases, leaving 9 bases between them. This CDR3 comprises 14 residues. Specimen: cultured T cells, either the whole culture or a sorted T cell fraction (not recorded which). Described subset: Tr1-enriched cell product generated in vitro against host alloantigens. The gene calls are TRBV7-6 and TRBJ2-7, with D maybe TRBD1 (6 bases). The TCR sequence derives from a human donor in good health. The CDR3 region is CASSLEQGPYEQYF. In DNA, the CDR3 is TGTGCCAGCAGCTTAGAACAGGGCCCCTACGAGCAGTACTTC.